The rows below give T cell receptor beta chains drawn from one sample of a study of response to subunit inactivated influenza vaccine. TCRdb processed the RT-PCR reads anew with MiXCR; each CDR3 protein has one entry. The sample records some 200,000 distinct CDR3 sequences, 10% to 15% being singletons. In addition, the sample was reused for a study of T cells expressing NK-cell markers.

This material consisted of CD8+ T cells sorted from PBMCs, taken less than 13 days after vaccination. These receptors all come from a man in his forties or fifties who received an inactivated influenza vaccine. Each CDR3 is given with its conserved first and last residue. A D gene is named only where the DNA matches it firmly. Clone size is not always given. Where it is, it says once, few, many or a class for expanded clones.

>few|TRBD1|TRBJ1-5|TRBV4-1
TGCGCCAGCAGCGCTATTTTGACAGGGGAGGGTACCCAGCATTTT
CASSAILTGEGTQHF
>few|TRBD1|TRBJ2-7|TRBV29-1
TGCAGCGTGTGGACAGGGGCAAGCTACGAGCAGTACTTC
CSVWTGASYEQYF
>NA|TRBD2|TRBJ2-3|TRBV7-2
TGTGCCAGCAGCGACCGGACTAGTCGGTTCACAGATACGCAGTATTTT
CASSDRTSRFTDTQYF
>NA|TRBD1|TRBJ2-3|TRBV11-2
TGTGCCAGCAGTTTCACAGGGGTCGCAGATACGCAGTATTTT
CASSFTGVADTQYF
>many|NA|TRBJ1-5|TRBV6-2/TRBV6-3
TGTGCCAGCACCGCCGACAGAGACTTCAATCAGCCCCAGCATTTT
CASTADRDFNQPQHF
>few|NA|TRBJ2-5|TRBV4-2
TGTGCCAGCAGCCAAGAGGTGGGGGCGTACCAAGAGACCCAGTACTTC
CASSQEVGAYQETQYF
>many|NA|TRBJ2-3|TRBV27
TGTGCCAGCAGTCCTCAAAGGGGGTACACAGATACGCAGTATTTT
CASSPQRGYTDTQYF
>many|NA|TRBJ2-4|TRBV4-3
TGCGCCAGCAGCCAGTATCCCTGGGAAGGGAAGGACATTCAGTACTTC
CASSQYPWEGKDIQYF
>few|TRBD1|TRBJ2-2|TRBV11-2
TGTGCCAGCAGCTATGGGACAGGGTTTGCCGGGGAGCTGTTTTTT
CASSYGTGFAGELFF
>NA|NA|TRBJ2-1|TRBV12-2
TGTGCAAGTCGCTTAAGTCGGGGGTCTAGGAATGAGCAGTTCTTC
CASRLSRGSRNEQFF
>NA|TRBD1|TRBJ2-1|TRBV5-4
TGTGCCAGCGGAACCGGGACAGGGCTGAATGAGCAGTTCTTC
CASGTGTGLNEQFF
>few|TRBD2|TRBJ2-1|TRBV20-1
TGCAGTGCTAGAGACCCGACTAGCGGGACGTCCTACAATGAGCAGTTCTTC
CSARDPTSGTSYNEQFF
>NA|NA|TRBJ1-1|TRBV30
TGTGCTCGGCGGGGGGTCGAGAACACTGAAGCTTTCTTT
CARRGVENTEAFF
>many|NA|TRBJ1-1|TRBV25-1
TGTGCCAGCAGTGAGGTCGGGGGGCTGGCTTTCTTT
CASSEVGGLAFF